These T cell receptor beta chains were read from a single sample in a study of cytomegalovirus exposure and HLA in healthy donors. Only in-frame clones appear in the TCRdb table, and some are missing; sequencing was by immunoSEQ multiplex PCR. The table lists about 210,000 clones. The sequenced sample was PBMCs. The source is a woman aged 25 to 39 in good health and CMV-seropositive. The CDR3 runs from the conserved cysteine through the conserved F or W. Each record gives: J gene, CDR3 length, D gene, V gene, CDR3 DNA, CDR3 protein. The D gene is left open where the match is weak.

j_gene: TRBJ2-1
len: 16
d_gene: .
v_gene: TRBV18
CDR3nt: TGTGCCAGCTCACCTCTGGAGGGGCTAGCCTACAATGAGCAGTTCTTC
CDR3aa: CASSPLEGLAYNEQFF

j_gene: TRBJ2-5
len: 13
d_gene: .
v_gene: TRBV18
CDR3nt: TGTGCCAGCTCACCCGGAAAGCCGGGACACCAGTACTTC
CDR3aa: CASSPGKPGHQYF

j_gene: TRBJ2-7
len: 12
d_gene: .
v_gene: TRBV7-9
CDR3nt: TGTGCCAGCAGCTCACAGGGATACGAGCAGTACTTC
CDR3aa: CASSSQGYEQYF

j_gene: TRBJ2-1
len: 15
d_gene: .
v_gene: TRBV5-1
CDR3nt: TGCGCCAGCAGCTTGATGAAAAGCGCTGGCAATGAGCAGTTCTTC
CDR3aa: CASSLMKSAGNEQFF

j_gene: TRBJ2-5
len: 15
d_gene: TRBD2
v_gene: TRBV5-8
CDR3nt: TGTGCCAGCAGTTGGACTAGCGGGTCCCAAGAGACCCAGTACTTC
CDR3aa: CASSWTSGSQETQYF

j_gene: TRBJ2-1
len: 12
d_gene: .
v_gene: TRBV7-2
CDR3nt: TGTGCCAGCAGCTCGACCACGGGGGAGCAGTTCTTC
CDR3aa: CASSSTTGEQFF

j_gene: TRBJ1-2
len: 13
d_gene: .
v_gene: TRBV28
CDR3nt: TGTGCCAGCAGGTCAGGGTCTCTCTATGGCTACACCTTC
CDR3aa: CASRSGSLYGYTF

j_gene: TRBJ1-3
len: 13
d_gene: .
v_gene: TRBV30
CDR3nt: TGTGCCTGTAATGAGGGCTCTGGAAACACCATATATTTT
CDR3aa: CACNEGSGNTIYF

j_gene: TRBJ2-5
len: 15
d_gene: TRBD2
v_gene: TRBV7-2
CDR3nt: TGTGCCAGCAGCCTTGGCGGGGGGGCGGCGGAGACCCAGTACTTC
CDR3aa: CASSLGGGAAETQYF

j_gene: TRBJ1-5
len: 14
d_gene: .
v_gene: TRBV5-1
CDR3nt: TGCGCCAGCAGCTTGGGTTATAGCAATCAGCCCCAGCATTTT
CDR3aa: CASSLGYSNQPQHF

j_gene: TRBJ1-2
len: 15
d_gene: TRBD1
v_gene: TRBV9
CDR3nt: TGTGCCAGCAGCGCCCCGACAGGGGAAGTAGGTGGCTACACCTTC
CDR3aa: CASSAPTGEVGGYTF

j_gene: TRBJ1-4
len: 17
d_gene: TRBD1
v_gene: TRBV7-8
CDR3nt: TGTGCCAGCAGCTTAGAAATGTCCGGGACAGAGAATGAAAAACTGTTTTTT
CDR3aa: CASSLEMSGTENEKLFF

j_gene: TRBJ2-1
len: 15
d_gene: TRBD2
v_gene: TRBV2
CDR3nt: TGTGCCAGCAGTCCCATGACTAGCGGGGCGGGTGAGCAGTTCTTC
CDR3aa: CASSPMTSGAGEQFF

j_gene: TRBJ2-1
len: 15
d_gene: TRBD2
v_gene: TRBV10-3
CDR3nt: TGTGCCATCAGTGTCCTAGCGGGAGTTAGCAATGAGCAGTTCTTC
CDR3aa: CAISVLAGVSNEQFF

j_gene: TRBJ2-5
len: 14
d_gene: .
v_gene: TRBV9
CDR3nt: TGTGCCAGCAGCGTAGGACTAGTAGGGGAGACCCAGTACTTC
CDR3aa: CASSVGLVGETQYF

j_gene: TRBJ2-1
len: 16
d_gene: TRBD2
v_gene: TRBV6-5
CDR3nt: TGTGCCAGCAGTTACTCCGGGACTAGCGGGGACAATGAGCAGTTCTTC
CDR3aa: CASSYSGTSGDNEQFF

j_gene: TRBJ2-2
len: 12
d_gene: .
v_gene: TRBV2
CDR3nt: TGTGCCAGCAGCGGGACTGGCGGGGAGCTGTTTTTT
CDR3aa: CASSGTGGELFF

j_gene: TRBJ1-1
len: 16
d_gene: .
v_gene: TRBV11-2
CDR3nt: TGTGCCAGCAGACCCCGGGGATGGAGGGAAAACACTGAAGCTTTCTTT
CDR3aa: CASRPRGWRENTEAFF

j_gene: TRBJ2-7
len: 11
d_gene: .
v_gene: TRBV19
CDR3nt: TGTGCCAGTAGTCAGGGTATAGTGCAGTACTTC
CDR3aa: CASSQGIVQYF

j_gene: TRBJ1-2
len: 14
d_gene: .
v_gene: TRBV7-2
CDR3nt: TGTGCCAGCAGTCGTGGGCGTGGGGCTTATGGCTACACCTTC
CDR3aa: CASSRGRGAYGYTF

j_gene: TRBJ1-4
len: 17
d_gene: TRBD1
v_gene: TRBV6-4
CDR3nt: TGTGCCAGCATCGACCCCGGGACAGGTCGTGTCGGTGAAAAACTGTTTTTT
CDR3aa: CASIDPGTGRVGEKLFF

j_gene: TRBJ1-3
len: 16
d_gene: .
v_gene: TRBV18
CDR3nt: TGTGCCAGCTCACCACGAGGACAGAGCTCTGGAAACACCATATATTTT
CDR3aa: CASSPRGQSSGNTIYF

j_gene: TRBJ1-5
len: 15
d_gene: .
v_gene: TRBV7-2
CDR3nt: TGTGCCAGCAGCGCACAGGGAAATAGCAATCAGCCCCAGCATTTT
CDR3aa: CASSAQGNSNQPQHF

j_gene: TRBJ2-7
len: 15
d_gene: TRBD2
v_gene: TRBV4-2
CDR3nt: TGTGCCAGCAGCCAAATAGCGGGGGGGCTGGTCGAGCAGTACTTC
CDR3aa: CASSQIAGGLVEQYF